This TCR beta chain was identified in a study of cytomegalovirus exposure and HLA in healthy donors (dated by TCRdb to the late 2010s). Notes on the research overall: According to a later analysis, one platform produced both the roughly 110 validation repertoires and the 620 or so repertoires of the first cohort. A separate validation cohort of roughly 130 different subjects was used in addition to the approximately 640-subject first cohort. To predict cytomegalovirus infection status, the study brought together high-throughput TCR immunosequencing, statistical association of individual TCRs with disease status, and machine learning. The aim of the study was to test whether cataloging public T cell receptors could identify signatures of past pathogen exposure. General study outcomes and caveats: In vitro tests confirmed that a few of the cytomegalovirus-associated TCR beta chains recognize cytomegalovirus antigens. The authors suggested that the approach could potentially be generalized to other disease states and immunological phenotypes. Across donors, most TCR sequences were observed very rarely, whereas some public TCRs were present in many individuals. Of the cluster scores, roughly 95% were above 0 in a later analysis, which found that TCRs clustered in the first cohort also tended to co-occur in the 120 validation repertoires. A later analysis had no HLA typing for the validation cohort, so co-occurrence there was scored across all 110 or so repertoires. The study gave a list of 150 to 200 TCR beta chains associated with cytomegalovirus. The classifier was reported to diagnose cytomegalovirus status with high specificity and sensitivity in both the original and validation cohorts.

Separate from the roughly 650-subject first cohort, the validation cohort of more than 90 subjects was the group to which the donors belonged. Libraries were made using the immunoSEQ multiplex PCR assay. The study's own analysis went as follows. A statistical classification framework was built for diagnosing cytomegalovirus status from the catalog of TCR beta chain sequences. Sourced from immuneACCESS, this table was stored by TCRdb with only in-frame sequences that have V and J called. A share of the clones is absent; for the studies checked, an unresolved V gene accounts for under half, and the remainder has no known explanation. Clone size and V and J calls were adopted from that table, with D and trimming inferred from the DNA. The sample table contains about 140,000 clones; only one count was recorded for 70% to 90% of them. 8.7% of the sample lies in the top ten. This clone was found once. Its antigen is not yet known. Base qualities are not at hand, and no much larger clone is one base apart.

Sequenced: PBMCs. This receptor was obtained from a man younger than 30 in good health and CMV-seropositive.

The nucleotide sequence reads TGTGCCAGCAGCTTAGCATGGACAGGGGGGACAGATACGCAGTATTTT. Protein translation: CASSLAWTGGTDTQYF. Recombination connected TRBV7-8 to TRBJ2-3, with 10 bases in between that match TRBD1. CDR1 and CDR2, looked up from the germline V gene, are SGHVS and FQNEAQ. Clipping removes 0 bases from V and 3 bases from J, with 3 as the unmatched junction base count. The CDR3 has 16 amino acids, counting the end cysteine and phenylalanine. Only CDR3 DNA is held: 48 bases, read in frame from base 1.